This is a list of T cell receptor beta chains from one sample in a study of T cell responses to AZD1222 COVID-19 vaccine. The repertoire was sequenced with immunoSEQ multiplex PCR; TCRdb's copy has only in-frame clones and lacks some. The sample carries about 150,000 clones, 91% recorded once. This material consisted of peripheral blood, taken 28 days after the second AZD1222 dose. The receptor set was obtained from an adult who received the AZD1222 COVID-19 vaccine. The CDR3 runs from the conserved cysteine through the conserved F or W. The D gene is left open where the match is weak. Rows may omit the clone size; those that give it use once, few, many or a size class.

CDR3aa: CASNQGSLGGLADTQYF
CDR3nt: TGCGCCAGCAACCAAGGATCCCTGGGGGGCCTAGCAGATACGCAGTATTTT
abundance: -
j_gene: TRBJ2-3
d_gene: -
v_gene: TRBV5-1

CDR3aa: CASSYMNTEAFF
CDR3nt: TGTGCCAGCAGTTACATGAACACTGAAGCTTTCTTT
abundance: -
j_gene: TRBJ1-1
d_gene: -
v_gene: TRBV6-5

CDR3aa: CASSWRRGAVNSGANVLTF
CDR3nt: TGTGCCAGCAGCTGGAGGCGAGGGGCAGTGAACTCTGGGGCCAACGTCCTGACTTTC
abundance: -
j_gene: TRBJ2-6
d_gene: -
v_gene: TRBV5-6

CDR3aa: CASSGSRASGGLDNEQFF
CDR3nt: TGTGCCAGCAGCGGGAGCCGCGCTAGCGGGGGGCTTGACAATGAGCAGTTCTTC
abundance: few
j_gene: TRBJ2-1
d_gene: TRBD2
v_gene: TRBV9

CDR3aa: CASSYRTNHNEQFF
CDR3nt: TGTGCCAGCAGTTACAGGACAAACCACAATGAGCAGTTCTTC
abundance: -
j_gene: TRBJ2-1
d_gene: -
v_gene: TRBV6-5

CDR3aa: CASRTGQENSPLHF
CDR3nt: TGTGCCAGCAGAACGGGACAGGAAAATTCACCCCTCCACTTT
abundance: -
j_gene: TRBJ1-6
d_gene: TRBD1
v_gene: TRBV2

CDR3aa: CASSLGILAGDEQFF
CDR3nt: TGTGCCAGCAGCTTAGGGATCTTAGCGGGAGATGAGCAGTTCTTC
abundance: -
j_gene: TRBJ2-1
d_gene: TRBD2
v_gene: TRBV7-2

CDR3aa: CASSQERRDTQYF
CDR3nt: TGCGCCAGCAGCCAAGAGCGTCGAGATACGCAGTATTTT
abundance: -
j_gene: TRBJ2-3
d_gene: -
v_gene: TRBV4-3

CDR3aa: CSVSGQVNTEAFF
CDR3nt: TGCAGCGTTTCCGGACAGGTGAACACTGAAGCTTTCTTT
abundance: -
j_gene: TRBJ1-1
d_gene: TRBD1
v_gene: TRBV29-1

CDR3aa: CSASLKETQYF
CDR3nt: TGCAGTGCTAGCCTCAAAGAGACCCAGTACTTC
abundance: -
j_gene: TRBJ2-5
d_gene: -
v_gene: TRBV20-1

CDR3aa: CASSLVAGNSPLHF
CDR3nt: TGTGCCAGCAGCTTAGTGGCGGGTAATTCACCCCTCCACTTT
abundance: -
j_gene: TRBJ1-6
d_gene: -
v_gene: TRBV7-9

CDR3aa: CASSLESGGRGVEQFF
CDR3nt: TGCGCCAGCAGCTTGGAGAGCGGGGGCAGGGGAGTTGAGCAGTTCTTC
abundance: -
j_gene: TRBJ2-1
d_gene: TRBD2
v_gene: TRBV5-1

CDR3aa: CASSLFNQPQHF
CDR3nt: TGTGCCAGCAGCTTATTCAATCAGCCCCAGCATTTT
abundance: -
j_gene: TRBJ1-5
d_gene: -
v_gene: TRBV7-9

CDR3aa: CASSFDSNPYGYTF
CDR3nt: TGTGCCAGCAGCTTCGACAGTAACCCCTATGGCTACACCTTC
abundance: -
j_gene: TRBJ1-2
d_gene: -
v_gene: TRBV7-2